This record concerns one T cell receptor beta chain sequence. In the study's own analysis: Nucleated cell counts were estimated from reference gene primer amplification. The data were produced by immunoSEQ multiplex PCR, yet TCRdb's version contains in-frame clones alone and is incomplete. That table supplies the V and J calls and clone size; D and trimming were determined from the DNA. The table shows roughly 320,000 clones, with 70% to 90% occurring only once. The record originates from a study of blood T cell repertoires in COVID-19. On the study more broadly: There were acute and convalescent COVID-19 samples, and they came from the United States, Italy and Spain. Nucleic acid was either cDNA or gDNA, and it came from T cells, B-cell-depleted T cells, or PBMCs.

CDR3 size: 14 residues. V lost 7 bases, J lost 8 bases, and 13 bases stayed unmatched. CDR1 SGHTA and CDR2 FQGNSA come from the germline V gene. The clonotype comes from a human donor in a cohort sampled during active COVID-19. Sequenced material: peripheral blood. This chain joins TRBV7-2 and TRBJ1-2, with 7 bases lining up with TRBD1. CDR3 DNA: TGTGCCAGCACCGTCCGACAGGGATTGGTCGGCTACACCTTC. Translation: CASTVRQGLVGYTF.